The T cell receptor beta chain described here comes from a study of blood T cell repertoires in COVID-19. Method: immunoSEQ multiplex PCR; TCRdb's copy keeps in-frame clones and lacks some. The sample carries tens of thousands of clones, 75% to 90% recorded once. The CDR3 totals 14 residues. The trim removed 3 bases at V and 6 bases at J, leaving 4 bases unmatched. Germline CDR1 reads SGHAT; CDR2 reads FQDESV (reference sequence). This clone was detected once. The sequencing input was peripheral blood. V usage is TRBV11-1 and J usage is TRBJ2-1; 8 bases line up with TRBD2. The source of this sequence is a human donor in a cohort sampled during active COVID-19. The CDR3 region has the DNA TGTGCCAGCAGCTTTGGACTAGCCGGCAATGAGCAGTTCTTC. It is translated as CASSFGLAGNEQFF.